Presented here are 14 T cell receptor beta chains from one specimen sequenced in a study of identical twins. TCRdb used MiXCR to reprocess the 5' RACE reads, holding one entry per CDR3 protein. The table lists around 500,000 distinct CDR3 sequences, around 14% of them singletons, with over 0.5% in the top ten. These data were likewise used in another study, on yellow fever vaccine responses in identical twins.

What was sequenced was CD4+ T cells sorted from blood. These receptors all come from a woman aged 18-29 years in good health.

This clonotype was seen repeatedly, ten times or more. The V call is TRBV12-3 or TRBV12-4, the J call TRBJ1-2, with 7 bases lining up with TRBD1. The CDR3 covers 13 residues. J gave up 4 bases and V 6 bases, and 5 bases lay outside the gene matches. The CDR3 DNA is TGTGCCAGCAGCCCGGGACAGCTCTATGGCTACACCTTC. Amino acids: CASSPGQLYGYTF.

This chain joins TRBV5-4 and TRBJ1-2; 7 positions match TRBD1. CDR1 is SGHNT and CDR2 is YYREEE in the germline V gene (reference sequence). The trim removed 5 bases at V and 0 bases at J, leaving 4 bases unmatched. The CDR3 extends over 14 amino acids. In DNA form, the CDR3 reads TGTGCCAGCAGAGAAGGACAGGCTAACTATGGCTACACCTTC. Protein product: CASREGQANYGYTF.

A few counts support this clonotype. This chain connects TRBV7-9 to TRBJ2-2, with 8 bases lining up with TRBD1. CDR1 is SEHNR, CDR2 FQNEAQ, per germline (reference sequence). The ends lost 5 bases at V and 1 base at J; junction bases unmatched: 9. The CDR3 is 17 amino acids. CDR3 nucleotides: TGTGCCAGCAGCGAGCTGGACAGGGATTTGAACACCGGGGAGCTGTTTTTT. Protein product: CASSELDRDLNTGELFF.

This clonotype has only a few counts. CDR3 loop: CASSSTDRGQETQYF. CDR3 bases: TGTGCCAGCAGCTCGACGGACAGGGGGCAAGAGACCCAGTACTTC. The chain couples TRBV7-2 to TRBJ2-5; 10 bases map to TRBD1. From germline, CDR1 is SGHTA and CDR2 FQGNSA. CDR3 size: 15 residues. V lost 4 bases, J lost 2 bases, and 4 bases stayed unmatched.

V gene TRBV11-2 combines with J gene TRBJ2-1, with a possible D match to TRBD1 (5 bases). Trimming left V 10 bases short and J 9 bases short, with 13 bases between. The CDR3 is 11 residues long. Germline values: CDR1 SGHAT, CDR2 FQNNGV. The DNA of the CDR3 is TGTGCCACCGAGTGGGGCGGTGAGCAGTTCTTC. It is translated as CATEWGGEQFF.

This clonotype was seen many times. The V gene is TRBV7-9, the J gene TRBJ1-1; D remains unclear. The CDR3 runs 13 residues. The germline gives CDR1 SEHNR, CDR2 FQNEAQ (reference sequence). V was cut by 4 bases and J by 0 bases, with 6 bases left in between. This chain's CDR3 is CASSSSVNTEAFF. The CDR3 coding sequence is TGTGCCAGCAGCTCTAGCGTGAACACTGAAGCTTTCTTT.

This clonotype has a handful of counts. The chain has TRBV6-5 and TRBJ1-3; TRBD1 might be the D (5 bases). In germline, CDR1 is MNHEY, CDR2 SVGAGI. The CDR3 runs to 19 residues. Deletions cut 2 bases from V and 1 base from J, with 21 bases between. CDR3 amino acids: CASSYRGITVGDSGNTIYF. CDR3 in DNA: TGTGCCAGCAGTTACAGGGGTATAACGGTCGGGGATTCTGGAAACACCATATATTTT.

The chain combines TRBV5-5 with TRBJ2-6; the D gene is possibly TRBD1 (5 bases). The CDR3 spans 15 residues. CDR1 is SGHKS, CDR2 YYEKEE, per germline (reference sequence). The V gene lost 6 bases and the J gene lost 3 bases, with 13 bases spanning the gap. CDR3 nucleotide sequence: TGTGCCAGCACCCAGACAGTGGGTGGGGCCAACGTCCTGACTTTC. Translated: CASTQTVGGANVLTF.

This clonotype turned up a few times. V usage is TRBV10-3 and J usage is TRBJ1-5, with D perhaps TRBD1 (5 bases). The CDR3 covers 15 residues. The germline CDR1 and CDR2 sequences are ENHRY and SYGVKD. Trimming left V 4 bases short and J 2 bases short, with 12 bases between. The CDR3 reads CAISVGQGGNQPQHF. DNA for the CDR3: TGTGCCATCAGTGTTGGGCAGGGTGGCAATCAGCCCCAGCATTTT.

This clonotype was counted between two and nine times. The rearrangement joins TRBV12-3 or TRBV12-4 to TRBJ2-1; the D gene could be TRBD1 or TRBD2 (6 bases each). V lost 3 bases and J lost 6, with 9 bases in between. The CDR3 runs to 13 residues. Here the CDR3 DNA reads TGTGCCAGCAGTTTCGGGGGCACCAATGAGCAGTTCTTC. Translating gives CASSFGGTNEQFF.

The chain uses TRBV7-8 and TRBJ2-1, with 9 bases matching TRBD2. CDR3 length equals 16 residues. Germline CDR1 SGHVS, CDR2 FQNEAQ. J was trimmed by 1 base and V by 3 bases; bases with no gene match: 4. CDR3 sequence (DNA): TGTGCCAGCAGCTTCCGAGCGGGAGGTTCCTACAATGAGCAGTTCTTC. Translated: CASSFRAGGSYNEQFF.

The rearrangement uses TRBV5-1 and TRBJ2-7; 10 bases agree with TRBD2. Germline V gene data show CDR1 as SGHRS and CDR2 as YFSETQ. V lost 4 bases and J lost 5; bases outside the gene matches: 6. The length of the CDR3 is 14 residues. The CDR3 nucleotides are TGCGCCAGCAGCATCCAAGCGGGGGGGGACGAGCAGTACTTC. It codes for CASSIQAGGDEQYF. The whole variable domain, remainder taken from reference TRBV5-1 and TRBJ2-7, is KAGVTQTPRYLIKTRGQQVTLSCSPISGHRSVSWYQQTPGQGLQFLFEYFSETQRNKGNFPGRFSGRQFSNSRSEMNVSTLELGDSALYLCASSIQAGGDEQYFGPGTRLTVT.

This clonotype showed up many times. This sequence joins TRBV12-3 or TRBV12-4 and TRBJ2-2, with TRBD2 as a possible D gene (6 bases). V gave up 8 bases and J gave up 4 bases, with 17 bases separating them. The CDR3 consists of 15 residues. The CDR3 bases are TGTGCCAGCCGTCCTGGAGGGCTAAGCACCGGGGAGCTGTTTTTT. Protein sequence: CASRPGGLSTGELFF.

There are a few counts of this clonotype. The chain has TRBV7-2 and TRBJ2-1; D is undetermined. Trimming cost V 4 bases and J 7 bases, with 8 bases left between them. The CDR3 is 12 amino acids. CDR1 and CDR2 (germline): SGHTA, FQGNSA. CDR3 in DNA: TGTGCCAGCAGCTCAAACTTGAATGAGCAGTTCTTC. It specifies CASSSNLNEQFF.